This paragraph reports one T cell receptor (beta chain). Its matching antigen is unknown. The CDR3 is 15 residues long. V lost 6 bases to trimming and J lost 2 bases; unmatched junction nucleotides: 5. Germline V lookup: CDR1 MNHEY, CDR2 SVGAGI. The sample comes from a study of cytomegalovirus exposure and HLA in healthy donors. Findings and caveats of the study: In a later analysis, TCR beta V- and J-gene trimming was associated with a missense DCLRE1C variant. Reported results showed that the classifier diagnosed cytomegalovirus status with high specificity and sensitivity.

This PCR relied on a set of 60 Vbeta primers and 13 Jbeta primers. TCRdb's copy holds only in-frame clones and misses some; the assay was immunoSEQ multiplex PCR. The sample lists around 140,000 clones; around 78% were seen once. The chain recombines TRBV6-5 with TRBJ2-1, with 9 bases fitting TRBD2. This TCR was sampled from a woman in her late teens or twenties in good health and CMV-seropositive. The sequencing input was PBMCs. For the CDR3, the DNA is TGTGCCAGCAGGGCGCGGGGGGGCCCCTACAATGAGCAGTTCTTC. Translated: CASRARGGPYNEQFF.